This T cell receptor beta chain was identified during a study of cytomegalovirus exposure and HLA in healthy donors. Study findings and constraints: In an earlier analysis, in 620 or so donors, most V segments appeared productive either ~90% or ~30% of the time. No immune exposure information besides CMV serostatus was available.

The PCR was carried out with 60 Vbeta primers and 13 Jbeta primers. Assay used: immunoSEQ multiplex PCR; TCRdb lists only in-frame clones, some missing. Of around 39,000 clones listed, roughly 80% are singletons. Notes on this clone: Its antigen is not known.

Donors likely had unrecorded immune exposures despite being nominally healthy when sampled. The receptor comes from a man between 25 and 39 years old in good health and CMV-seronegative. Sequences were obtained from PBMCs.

Written as DNA, the CDR3 is TGTGCCAGCCAACGGGGGGAATACAATGAGCAGTTCTTC. It encodes CASQRGEYNEQFF. The chain combines TRBV19 with TRBJ2-1, with 7 positions matching TRBD2. With 9 bases clipped from V and 4 bases from J, the junction kept 6 bases outside the gene matches. This CDR3 region has 13 residues. Germline CDR1 and CDR2: LNHDA and SQIVND (reference sequence).